This T cell receptor (beta chain) is drawn from a study of early T cells in non-severe SARS-CoV-2 infection. As for the study in general: From unsorted whole blood, bulk RNA was sequenced, and the chains remained unpaired.

The table lists this clonotype with many counts. TCRdb fed the 5' RACE reads into MiXCR, producing one record per CDR3 protein. The sample includes some 28,000 distinct CDR3 sequences, under 10% seen only once; the top ten take roughly an eighth. This CDR3 is built from 16 residues. Per the germline V gene, CDR1 is MNHEY and CDR2 is SVGEGT. The V end lost 4 bases, the J end lost 4 bases, and 16 bases lay between the germline ends. The material sequenced was whole blood. The gene calls are TRBV6-2 or TRBV6-3 and TRBJ2-2, with no clear D. The clonotype comes from an adult who was a healthcare worker with PCR-confirmed SARS-CoV-2 infection or an uninfected control (not recorded which). CDR3: CASSLTGPDGTGELFF. The DNA for the CDR3 is TGTGCCAGCAGTTTAACCGGGCCGGACGGCACCGGGGAGCTGTTTTTT.